This T cell receptor (beta chain) was captured in a study of shared clonotypes between healthy human individuals. Study summary: The donor group consisted of two women and a few men, aged 18 to 49. Study outcomes and limitations: It was the non-shared clonotypes that had lower generation probabilities than clonotypes shared by all four donors.

A remark on this clone: Its specificity is unknown.

The naive CD8 fraction comprised CD45RO-negative cells positively selected for CCR7 and excluded terminally differentiated effector memory CD45RA+ cells. Profiled with immunoSEQ multiplex PCR; TCRdb holds only in-frame clones, not every one. The sample carries roughly 1,800,000 clones, approximately 95% recorded once. The CDR3 covers 13 residues. Germline CDR1 and CDR2: MNHEY and SMNVEV (reference sequence). V was shortened by 6 bases and J by 0 bases, with 7 bases between the two germline ends. This TCR was recovered from a man aged 18 to 29 in good health. Sequenced: naive CD8+ T cells sorted from blood. V usage is TRBV27 and J usage is TRBJ2-3; D remains ambiguous. This CDR3 reads CASRPFSTDTQYF. The CDR3 DNA sequence: TGTGCCAGCAGGCCGTTTAGCACAGATACGCAGTATTTT.